This TCR beta chain was captured by sequencing in a study of blood T cell repertoires in COVID-19. V lost 5 bases, J lost 1 base, and 10 bases lay in between. CDR3 length: 14 residues. CDR1 and CDR2 (germline): SEHNR, FQNEAQ (reference sequence). Data came from immunoSEQ multiplex PCR; TCRdb stores just in-frame clones and leaves some out. Of some 96,000 clones in the sample, roughly 85% were seen once. The chain is built from TRBV7-9 and TRBJ2-3; D possibly corresponds to TRBD1 (5 bases). Sequences were obtained from peripheral blood. The TCR was taken from a human donor in a cohort sampled during active COVID-19. The DNA for the CDR3 is TGTGCCAGCAGCCAAGGACAAGGCACAGATACGCAGTATTTT. Protein: CASSQGQGTDTQYF.